The clone carrying this TCR beta chain was picked up a small number of times. Its antigen is unidentified. This specimen comes from a study of cytomegalovirus exposure and HLA in healthy donors. Study-wide points: Relative to equally common others, HLA-associated TCR beta chains showed greater clonal expansion in a later analysis. Common viral pathogens were later found to be apparently linked to several of the most significant clusters.

Researchers ran the PCR with 60 Vbeta and 13 Jbeta primers. Sequencing was performed with immunoSEQ multiplex PCR; in TCRdb, only in-frame clones are kept and a portion is missing. In the table there are roughly 190,000 clones, around 79% of which are singletons. The CDR3 loop spans 16 amino acids. V dropped 3 bases and J dropped 1 base, with 14 bases sitting between them. The germline CDR1 and CDR2 sequences are SGDLS and YYNGEE. Material for sequencing was PBMCs. The clonotype was recovered from a girl aged 10-17 years in good health and CMV-seropositive. V and J are TRBV9 and TRBJ2-1, with D perhaps TRBD1 (5 bases). CDR3 in DNA: TGTGCCAGCAGCGATCAGGGCCGCGAATCCTACAATGAGCAGTTCTTC. Protein sequence: CASSDQGRESYNEQFF.